This T cell receptor (beta chain) was captured in a study of blood T cell repertoires in COVID-19. Study details: Material from acute and convalescent COVID-19 was sourced from the United States, Italy and Spain. Sources were T cells, B-cell-depleted T cells, or PBMCs; the material itself was cDNA or gDNA.

In the authors' methods: Counts of nucleated cells, estimated from reference gene primer amplification, were obtained. The protocol was immunoSEQ multiplex PCR, while the TCRdb copy is restricted to in-frame clones and leaves out a portion. The D gene and trimming were derived from the DNA, and the V and J assignments and clone size from that table. Found here are 300,000 to 350,000 clones, 85% to 90% of them singletons; the top ten hold roughly 2.8%. Followed longitudinally, the Seattle patients had been enrolled during active infection. CDR1 is MDHEN and CDR2 is SYDVKM in the germline V gene. The CDR3 is 15 residues long. Trimming took 5 bases from V and 7 from J, leaving 15 bases between them.

Sequences were obtained from peripheral blood. This clonotype was obtained from a woman aged 30 to 39 with COVID-19, enrolled during active disease. The rearrangement joins TRBV28 to TRBJ1-6, with D tentatively TRBD1 (6 bases). The CDR3 nucleotides are TGTGCCAGCAGTGCCCGACAGGCAGTCAATTCACCCCTCCACTTT. It is translated as CASSARQAVNSPLHF.